This note documents a single T cell receptor (beta chain) sequence. Antigen specificity is unknown. CDR3 size: 13 residues. Germline-derived CDR1 and CDR2 are SGHAT and FQNNGV. Trimming shortened V by 3 bases and J by 3 bases, and 6 bases separated the two germline ends. Time point: cycle 4 day 1 (C4D1), after 5 to 7 weeks of nivolumab. Every patient was affected by relapse after autologous stem cell transplantation, while exposure to brentuximab vedotin was not uniform. TCRdb's copy holds only in-frame clones and misses some; the assay was immunoSEQ multiplex PCR. This table holds approximately 110,000 clones, roughly 87% found once. The data were taken from a study of PD-1 blockade in classical Hodgkin lymphoma. General study points: Newly diagnosed patients were reported to start with lower TCR diversity than healthy donors.

This specimen consisted of peripheral blood mononuclear cells (PBMCs), obtained before the fourth cycle of nivolumab. The chain combines TRBV11-2 with TRBJ1-5; no clear D. This TCR was sampled from a human donor with classical Hodgkin lymphoma. The CDR3 bases are TGTGCCAGCAGCTTGGGGTACAATCAGCCCCAGCATTTT. Residues: CASSLGYNQPQHF.